Listed below are T cell receptor beta chains from one sample, sequenced in a study of neurological immune-mediated disorders. TCRdb re-derived calls from the 5' RACE reads in MiXCR, one entry per CDR3 protein. The sample shows 45,000 to 60,000 distinct CDR3 sequences, 2.5% of them seen only once. Source material: PBMCs. Receptors originate from a man in his forties or fifties with multiple sclerosis. Both conserved end residues are trimmed from each CDR3. A D gene is named only where the DNA matches it firmly. Size tells how often a clone was seen (once, few, many) or the class of an expanded clone, and some rows leave it out.

v_gene: TRBV3-1; d_gene: -; j_gene: TRBJ2-1; abundance: many; CDR3aa: ASSQDTGTLGDEQF
v_gene: TRBV6-2/TRBV6-3; d_gene: TRBD1; j_gene: TRBJ2-7; abundance: many; CDR3aa: ASSAGQGISYEQY
v_gene: TRBV5-1; d_gene: -; j_gene: TRBJ2-7; abundance: many; CDR3aa: ASSLMWDASYEQY
v_gene: TRBV6-2/TRBV6-3; d_gene: -; j_gene: TRBJ1-5; abundance: many; CDR3aa: ASSYISSSYNQPQH
v_gene: TRBV11-2; d_gene: -; j_gene: TRBJ1-1; abundance: many; CDR3aa: ASSLAMRAGNTEAF
v_gene: TRBV4-3; d_gene: -; j_gene: TRBJ2-5; abundance: many; CDR3aa: ASSQDWRGHQETQY
v_gene: TRBV7-2; d_gene: -; j_gene: TRBJ2-2; abundance: many; CDR3aa: ASSLVGGGVGELF
v_gene: TRBV6-2/TRBV6-3; d_gene: -; j_gene: TRBJ1-6; abundance: -; CDR3aa: ASSYGSSTLN
v_gene: TRBV18; d_gene: TRBD2; j_gene: TRBJ2-7; abundance: many; CDR3aa: ASSRAGGQNEQY
v_gene: TRBV12-3/TRBV12-4; d_gene: -; j_gene: TRBJ1-6; abundance: many; CDR3aa: ASSWGLGDNSPLH
v_gene: TRBV2; d_gene: -; j_gene: TRBJ1-2; abundance: many; CDR3aa: ASSEKGGVGYGYT
v_gene: TRBV24-1; d_gene: -; j_gene: TRBJ2-3; abundance: many; CDR3aa: ATSDDGLDTQY
v_gene: TRBV20-1; d_gene: -; j_gene: TRBJ2-7; abundance: many; CDR3aa: SAREVGRNSYEQY
v_gene: TRBV6-1; d_gene: TRBD1; j_gene: TRBJ1-2; abundance: many; CDR3aa: ASSEAGPQGANT
v_gene: TRBV20-1; d_gene: -; j_gene: TRBJ1-4; abundance: many; CDR3aa: SAGQPEEKLF
v_gene: TRBV7-2; d_gene: TRBD1; j_gene: TRBJ2-7; abundance: many; CDR3aa: ASSTDRDRYYEQY
v_gene: TRBV12-3/TRBV12-4; d_gene: -; j_gene: TRBJ2-7; abundance: many; CDR3aa: ASSFSQARHYEQY
v_gene: TRBV5-1; d_gene: -; j_gene: TRBJ1-1; abundance: many; CDR3aa: ASSLDLSVGTEAF
v_gene: TRBV12-3/TRBV12-4; d_gene: -; j_gene: TRBJ2-3; abundance: many; CDR3aa: ASSPTSDTQY
v_gene: TRBV10-3; d_gene: -; j_gene: TRBJ2-2; abundance: many; CDR3aa: AISDQGTANTGELF
v_gene: TRBV20-1; d_gene: -; j_gene: TRBJ2-7; abundance: many; CDR3aa: SARTGYEQY
v_gene: TRBV20-1; d_gene: -; j_gene: TRBJ2-7; abundance: many; CDR3aa: SARPIRRESLYEQY
v_gene: TRBV7-8; d_gene: -; j_gene: TRBJ1-3; abundance: many; CDR3aa: ASSPSGSRSGNTIY
v_gene: TRBV2; d_gene: -; j_gene: TRBJ1-6; abundance: many; CDR3aa: ASCTRVENSPLH
v_gene: TRBV5-4; d_gene: TRBD2; j_gene: TRBJ2-2; abundance: few; CDR3aa: ASSLGTGGRTGELF
v_gene: TRBV12-3/TRBV12-4; d_gene: -; j_gene: TRBJ2-2; abundance: many; CDR3aa: ASSLYITGTSNTGELF
v_gene: TRBV5-1; d_gene: TRBD1; j_gene: TRBJ2-6; abundance: many; CDR3aa: ASKAGTGGSGANVLT
v_gene: TRBV6-5; d_gene: -; j_gene: TRBJ2-7; abundance: many; CDR3aa: ASSYSGGANYEQY
v_gene: TRBV20-1; d_gene: -; j_gene: TRBJ1-6; abundance: large; CDR3aa: SARVGDGGLNSPLH
v_gene: TRBV5-1; d_gene: TRBD2; j_gene: TRBJ2-1; abundance: many; CDR3aa: ASSLVSGGFNEQF
v_gene: TRBV7-2; d_gene: TRBD1; j_gene: TRBJ1-6; abundance: many; CDR3aa: ASSPRTGGPYSPLH
v_gene: TRBV7-2; d_gene: TRBD1; j_gene: TRBJ1-5; abundance: many; CDR3aa: ASSFYNRGGGNQPQH
v_gene: TRBV5-1; d_gene: TRBD1; j_gene: TRBJ2-5; abundance: few; CDR3aa: ASSSTGGSVRETQY
v_gene: TRBV9; d_gene: TRBD1; j_gene: TRBJ1-4; abundance: many; CDR3aa: ASSVDFQGGHEKLF
v_gene: TRBV19; d_gene: -; j_gene: TRBJ2-3; abundance: many; CDR3aa: ATVPLGHSADTQY
v_gene: TRBV7-2; d_gene: -; j_gene: TRBJ2-7; abundance: many; CDR3aa: ASTSMVEQY
v_gene: TRBV5-6; d_gene: -; j_gene: TRBJ2-2; abundance: few; CDR3aa: ASSLEGTNTGELF
v_gene: TRBV29-1; d_gene: -; j_gene: TRBJ1-1; abundance: many; CDR3aa: SVLLAGMNTEAF
v_gene: TRBV12-3/TRBV12-4; d_gene: TRBD1; j_gene: TRBJ1-2; abundance: many; CDR3aa: ASSFYRGFYGYT
v_gene: TRBV15; d_gene: -; j_gene: TRBJ2-5; abundance: many; CDR3aa: ATSRDPVTRGTQY
v_gene: TRBV7-2; d_gene: -; j_gene: TRBJ2-3; abundance: many; CDR3aa: ASSLAYADTQY